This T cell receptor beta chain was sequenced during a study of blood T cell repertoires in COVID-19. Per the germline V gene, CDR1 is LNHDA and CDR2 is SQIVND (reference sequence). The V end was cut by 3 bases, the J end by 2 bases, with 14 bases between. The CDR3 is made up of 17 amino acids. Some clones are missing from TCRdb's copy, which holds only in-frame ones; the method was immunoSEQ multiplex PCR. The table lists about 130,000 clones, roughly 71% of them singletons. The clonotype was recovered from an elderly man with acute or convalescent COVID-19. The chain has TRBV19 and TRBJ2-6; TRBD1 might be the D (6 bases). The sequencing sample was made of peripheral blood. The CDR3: CASSMTTQGTGANVLTF. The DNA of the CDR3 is TGTGCCAGTAGTATGACTACCCAGGGGACTGGGGCCAACGTCCTGACTTTC.